A single TCR beta chain is shown here with its context. These data are taken from a study of radiotherapy plus CTLA-4 blockade in lung cancer. Germline-derived CDR1 and CDR2 are GTSNPN and SVGIG (reference sequence). Trimming removed 5 bases from V and 2 bases from J, with 12 bases in between. The CDR3 extends over 13 amino acids. Method: immunoSEQ multiplex PCR; TCRdb's copy keeps in-frame clones and lacks some. The sample lists tens of thousands of clones; under 85% were seen once. The rearrangement uses TRBV30 and TRBJ1-2; maybe TRBD1 (6 bases). Sequencing was performed on peripheral blood, taken from a patient treated with radiotherapy plus ipilimumab. The receptor comes from a human donor with non-small cell lung cancer that progressed on radiotherapy plus ipilimumab. The CDR3 loop reads CAWARTENYGYTF. The CDR3 DNA reads TGTGCCTGGGCCCGGACAGAGAACTATGGCTACACCTTC.